A single sample is the source of the 8 T cell receptor beta chains below, sequenced in a study of regulatory T cells in long-lasting Graves disease. Library construction for TCR beta used iRepertoire HTBI primers and Arm-PCR of CDR3 regions. MiXCR, applied by TCRdb to the multiplex PCR reads, yields one record per CDR3 protein. In the table there are a few hundred thousand distinct CDR3 sequences, about a quarter of which are singletons. Time point: persistent/refractory GD, antithyroid drugs over 5 years with positive TRAb. PBMC-derived RNA was used for the TCR library. Sequencing was performed on peripheral blood mononuclear cells (PBMCs), taken when the disease was refractory, from a patient treated with antithyroid drugs. Receptors were obtained from a female donor with Graves disease.

This clonotype came up a few times. The chain is built from TRBV20-1 and TRBJ1-1; D perhaps matches TRBD1 (5 bases). The CDR3 has 13 amino acids. CDR1 is DFQATT, CDR2 SNEGSKA, per germline (reference sequence). The V end was cut by 5 bases, the J end by 0 bases, with 10 bases between. CDR3 sequence reads: CSAPGRLNTEAFF. CDR3 coding DNA: TGCAGTGCTCCAGGGCGGTTGAACACTGAAGCTTTCTTT.

This clonotype has only one observation. V usage is TRBV7-2 and J usage is TRBJ2-3; D is undetermined. The CDR3 runs to 12 residues. Germline V gene data show CDR1 as SGHTA and CDR2 as FQGNSA. Trimming took 3 bases from V and 6 from J, leaving 7 bases between them. This CDR3 is CASSLSSDTQYF. The CDR3 nucleotides are TGTGCCAGCAGCTTGTCATCCGATACGCAGTATTTT.

This clonotype was observed at least ten times. The chain links TRBV30 to TRBJ1-1; D is perhaps TRBD1 (5 bases). The CDR3 has 13 residues. Germline V gene data show CDR1 as GTSNPN and CDR2 as SVGIG (reference sequence). The germline V and J ends were trimmed by 4 bases and 5 bases, with 14 bases remaining between them. CDR3 nucleotide sequence: TGTGCCTGGAATGGCAGGGAAAGGACTGAAGCTTTCTTT. This gives the protein CAWNGRERTEAFF.

This clonotype showed up just a few times. Given a much more abundant clone one base away, this may be a read error. The rearrangement links TRBV28 to TRBJ2-5; D gene uncertain. The CDR3 covers 12 residues. Trimming took off 5 bases at V and 5 bases at J, with 9 bases between the two ends. Germline V CDR1 and CDR2: MDHEN, SYDVKM. The CDR3 DNA sequence: TGTGCCAGCAGTGAGAGTTTGGAGACCCAGTACTTC. Translation: CASSESLETQYF.

This clonotype was detected only a few times. J is TRBJ2-5 and V is TRBV5-1, with D tentatively TRBD2 (5 bases). This CDR3 has 15 amino acids. The germline CDR1 and CDR2 sequences are SGHRS and YFSETQ. Trimming removed 1 base from V and 7 bases from J, with 17 bases in between. The CDR3 nucleotides read TGCGCCAGCAGCTTGAAACCACCCGGGGTCTCGACCCAGTACTTC. It yields the protein CASSLKPPGVSTQYF. Full variable domain (remainder filled in from reference TRBV5-1 and TRBJ2-5): KAGVTQTPRYLIKTRGQQVTLSCSPISGHRSVSWYQQTPGQGLQFLFEYFSETQRNKGNFPGRFSGRQFSNSRSEMNVSTLELGDSALYLCASSLKPPGVSTQYFGPGTRLLVL.

At least ten counts were recorded for this clonotype. The genes are TRBV2 and TRBJ2-5, with D maybe TRBD2 (6 bases). Trimming stripped 1 base from V and 4 bases from J, with 13 bases between. Germline CDR1 reads SNHLY; CDR2 reads FYNNEI. CDR3 length: 15 residues. The CDR3 DNA reads as TGTGCCAGCAGTGAAGAGGGTCAAGCGGGAGAGACCCAGTACTTC. Translating gives CASSEEGQAGETQYF.

The V call is TRBV9, the J call TRBJ2-5; the match to TRBD2 covers 13 bases. V lost 5 bases to trimming and J lost 5 bases; unmatched junction nucleotides: 9. This CDR3 comprises 16 residues. Germline-derived CDR1 and CDR2 are SGDLS and YYNGEE. This chain's CDR3 is CASRPGLAGEGETQYF. CDR3 DNA sequence: TGTGCCAGCAGACCTGGACTAGCGGGAGAAGGGGAGACCCAGTACTTC.

With respect to this clonotype: A much larger clone differs by one base, so this may be a read error. Lacking the conserved final phenylalanine or tryptophan, this CDR3 likely reflects a read error. The chain links TRBV20-1 to TRBJ1-2, with a weak D call TRBD1 (5 bases). The germline gives CDR1 DFQATT, CDR2 SNEGSKA (reference sequence). With 1 base removed from V and 6 bases from J, the gap between germline ends came to 12 bases. This CDR3 spans 13 amino acids. The CDR3 DNA is TGCAGTGCTAGAGTCGCAGGGCGCCATGGCTACACCCTC. It yields the protein CSARVAGRHGYTL.